The clone carrying this T cell receptor beta chain was counted at least ten times. Antigen specificity is unknown. This sample was included in a study of identical twins. Findings and caveats of the study: Twins shared out-of-frame alpha sequences with excess low generation probability.

Germline V lookup: CDR1 MGHRA, CDR2 YSYEKL. The ends were cut back, 5 bases at V and 3 bases at J, with 21 bases in the middle. The CDR3 is made up of 17 amino acids. TCRdb itself ran the 5' RACE reads through MiXCR, one entry per CDR3 protein. The sample yields under 300,000 distinct CDR3 sequences, approximately 11% seen once. The same sample was also used in a study of yellow fever vaccine responses in identical twins. From that study: Convergence reportedly seemed to mark part of the twins' vaccine T cell response, with personalization marking the rest.

Sequenced material: memory (CD45RO+) T cells sorted from blood. This receptor was taken from a woman younger than 30 in good health. The chain employs TRBV4-1 and TRBJ2-3; D may match TRBD1 or TRBD2 (5 bases each). In nucleotides, the CDR3 is TGCGCCAGCAGCTACTTCGGGACCACCCCGGCGACAGATACGCAGTATTTT. Protein product: CASSYFGTTPATDTQYF.